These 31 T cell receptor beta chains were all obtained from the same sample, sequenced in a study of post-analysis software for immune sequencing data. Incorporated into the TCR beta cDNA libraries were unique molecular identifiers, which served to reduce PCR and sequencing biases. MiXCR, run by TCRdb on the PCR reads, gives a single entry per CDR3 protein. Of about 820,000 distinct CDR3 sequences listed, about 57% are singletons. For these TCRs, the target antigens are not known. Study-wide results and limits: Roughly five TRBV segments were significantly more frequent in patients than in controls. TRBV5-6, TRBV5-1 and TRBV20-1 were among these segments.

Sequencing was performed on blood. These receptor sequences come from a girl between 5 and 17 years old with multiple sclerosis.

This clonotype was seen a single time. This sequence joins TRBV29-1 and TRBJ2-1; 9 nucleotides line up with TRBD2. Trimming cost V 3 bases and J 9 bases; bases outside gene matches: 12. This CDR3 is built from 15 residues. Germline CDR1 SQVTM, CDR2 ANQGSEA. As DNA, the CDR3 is TGCAGCGTTGAGGCGGTAGCGGGAGCTCTGGGTGAGCAGTTCTTC. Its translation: CSVEAVAGALGEQFF.

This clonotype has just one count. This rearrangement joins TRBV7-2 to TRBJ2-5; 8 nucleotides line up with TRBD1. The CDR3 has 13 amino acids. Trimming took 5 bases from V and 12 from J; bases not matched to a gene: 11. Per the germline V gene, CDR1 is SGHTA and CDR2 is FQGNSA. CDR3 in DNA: TGTGCCAGCAGCCGTTATACAGACAGGGGAGAGTACTTC. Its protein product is CASSRYTDRGEYF.

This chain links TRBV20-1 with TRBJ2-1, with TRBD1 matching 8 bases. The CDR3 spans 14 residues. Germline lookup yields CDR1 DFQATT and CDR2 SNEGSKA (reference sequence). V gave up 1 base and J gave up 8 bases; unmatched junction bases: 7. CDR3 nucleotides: TGCAGTGCTAGAGGGGACAGGCGTCCCCATGAGCAGTTCTTC. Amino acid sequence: CSARGDRRPHEQFF.

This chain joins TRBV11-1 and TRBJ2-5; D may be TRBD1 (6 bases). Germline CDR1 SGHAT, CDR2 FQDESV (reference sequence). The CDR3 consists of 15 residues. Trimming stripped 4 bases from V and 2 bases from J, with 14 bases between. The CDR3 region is CASSSATGLQETQYF. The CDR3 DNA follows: TGTGCCAGCAGCTCCGCCACAGGGCTACAAGAGACCCAGTACTTC. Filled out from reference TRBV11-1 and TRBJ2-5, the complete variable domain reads EAEVAQSPRYKITEKSQAVAFWCDPISGHATLYWYRQILGQGPELLVQFQDESVVDDSQLPKDRFSAERLKGVDSTLKIQPAELGDSAMYLCASSSATGLQETQYFGPGTRLLVL.

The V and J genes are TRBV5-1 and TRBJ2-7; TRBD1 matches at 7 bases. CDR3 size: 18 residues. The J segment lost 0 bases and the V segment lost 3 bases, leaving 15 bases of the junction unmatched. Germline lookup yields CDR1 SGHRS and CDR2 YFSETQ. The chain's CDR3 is CASSSRDRQDLNSYEQYF. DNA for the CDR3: TGCGCCAGCAGCTCCCGGGACAGACAAGATTTAAACTCCTACGAGCAGTACTTC.

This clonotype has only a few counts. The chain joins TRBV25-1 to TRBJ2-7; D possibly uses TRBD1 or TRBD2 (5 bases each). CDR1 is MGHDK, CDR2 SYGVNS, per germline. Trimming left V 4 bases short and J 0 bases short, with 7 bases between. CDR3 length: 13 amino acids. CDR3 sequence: CASSGGTSYEQYF. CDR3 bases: TGTGCCAGCAGTGGAGGGACCTCCTACGAGCAGTACTTC.

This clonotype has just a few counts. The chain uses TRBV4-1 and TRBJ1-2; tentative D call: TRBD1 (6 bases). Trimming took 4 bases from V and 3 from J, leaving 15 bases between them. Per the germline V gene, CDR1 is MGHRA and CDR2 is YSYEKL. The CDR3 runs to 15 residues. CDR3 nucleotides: TGCGCCAGCAGCCCGAGCGGGGGCGATGACTATGGCTACACCTTC. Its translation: CASSPSGGDDYGYTF.

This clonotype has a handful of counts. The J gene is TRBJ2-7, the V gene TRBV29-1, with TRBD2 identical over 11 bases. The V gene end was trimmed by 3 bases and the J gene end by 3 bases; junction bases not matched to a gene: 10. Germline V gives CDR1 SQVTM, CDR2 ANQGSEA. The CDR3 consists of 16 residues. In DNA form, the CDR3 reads TGCAGCGTTGATGGACTGGGGACTAGCGGAAACTACGAGCAGTACTTC. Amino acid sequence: CSVDGLGTSGNYEQYF.

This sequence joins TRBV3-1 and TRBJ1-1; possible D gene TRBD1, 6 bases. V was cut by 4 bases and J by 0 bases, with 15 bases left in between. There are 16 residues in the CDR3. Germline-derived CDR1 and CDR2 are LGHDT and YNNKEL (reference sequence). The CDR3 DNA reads TGTGCCAGCAGCCTCCGTCGGACAGTCGTGAACACTGAAGCTTTCTTT. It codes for CASSLRRTVVNTEAFF.

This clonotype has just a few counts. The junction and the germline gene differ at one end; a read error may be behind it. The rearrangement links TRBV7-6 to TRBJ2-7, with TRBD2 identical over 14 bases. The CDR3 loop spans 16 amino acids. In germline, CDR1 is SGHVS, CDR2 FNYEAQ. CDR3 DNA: TGCGCCAGCAGCCCCGGGACTAGCGGGAGTTCCTACGAGCAGTACTTC. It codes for CASSPGTSGSSYEQYF.

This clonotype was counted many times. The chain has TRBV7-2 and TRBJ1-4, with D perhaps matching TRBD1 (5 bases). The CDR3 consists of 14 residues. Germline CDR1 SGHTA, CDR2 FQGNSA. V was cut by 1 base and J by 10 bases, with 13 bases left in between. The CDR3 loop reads CASSLDRKGSKLFF. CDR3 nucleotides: TGTGCCAGCAGCTTAGACAGGAAAGGGTCAAAACTGTTTTTT.

CDR3 in amino acids: CATSRLSGVETQYF. The CDR3, as DNA: TGTGCCACCAGCAGACTTAGCGGGGTGGAGACCCAGTACTTC. This sequence joins TRBV15 and TRBJ2-7; TRBD2 matches at 8 bases. The closer fit of TRBJ2-5 to the DNA end suggests the J call may be wrong. This CDR3 has 14 residues. Germline V lookup: CDR1 LNHNV, CDR2 YYDKDF (reference sequence).

The CDR3 nucleotides read TGTGCCAGCAGTTACCGGACCGGGACTAGCGGGACTAGGAATGAGCAGTTCTTC. It encodes CASSYRTGTSGTRNEQFF. The chain employs TRBV6-5 and TRBJ2-1; TRBD2 matches at 13 bases. CDR3 length: 18 residues. Losses at the gene ends were 2 bases for V and 7 bases for J; bases not matched to a gene: 11. Germline-derived CDR1 and CDR2 are MNHEY and SVGAGI.

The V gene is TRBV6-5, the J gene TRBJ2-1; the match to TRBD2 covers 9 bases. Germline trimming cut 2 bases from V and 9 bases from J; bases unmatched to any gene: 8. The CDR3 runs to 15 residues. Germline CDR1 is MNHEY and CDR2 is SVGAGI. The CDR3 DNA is TGTGCCAGCAGTTACGAGGCGGGGGGGCGAATTGAGCAGTTCTTC. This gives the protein CASSYEAGGRIEQFF.

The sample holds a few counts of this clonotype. DNA for the CDR3: TGTGCCAGCAGCCCCGACAGGGTTCCCCAAGAGACCCAGTACTTC. It specifies CASSPDRVPQETQYF. The chain recombines TRBV12-3 or TRBV12-4 with TRBJ2-5, with 7 bases aligning to TRBD1. The CDR3 is made up of 15 amino acids. The V and J ends lost 6 bases and 1 base, in that order; junction bases with no gene match: 8.

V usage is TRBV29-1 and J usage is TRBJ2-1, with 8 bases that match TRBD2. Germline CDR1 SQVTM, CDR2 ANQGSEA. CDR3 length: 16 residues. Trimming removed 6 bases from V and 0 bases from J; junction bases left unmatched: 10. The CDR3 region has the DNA TGCAGCGTCGTGAGACTAGCGTCCAGCTCCTACAATGAGCAGTTCTTC. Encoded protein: CSVVRLASSSYNEQFF.

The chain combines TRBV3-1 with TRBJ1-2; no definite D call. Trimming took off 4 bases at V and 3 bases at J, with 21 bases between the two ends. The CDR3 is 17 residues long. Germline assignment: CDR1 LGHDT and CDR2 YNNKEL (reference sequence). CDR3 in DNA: TGTGCCAGCAGCCGAGGTGGGAAGCCCTTTATGGACTATGGCTACACCTTC. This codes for CASSRGGKPFMDYGYTF.

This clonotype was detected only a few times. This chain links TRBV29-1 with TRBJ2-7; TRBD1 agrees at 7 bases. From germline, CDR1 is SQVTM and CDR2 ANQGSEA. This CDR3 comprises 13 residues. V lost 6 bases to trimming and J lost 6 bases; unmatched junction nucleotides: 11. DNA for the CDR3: TGCAGCGTCCCAACAGGGGCGCGTAGCGAGCAGTACTTC. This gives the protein CSVPTGARSEQYF.

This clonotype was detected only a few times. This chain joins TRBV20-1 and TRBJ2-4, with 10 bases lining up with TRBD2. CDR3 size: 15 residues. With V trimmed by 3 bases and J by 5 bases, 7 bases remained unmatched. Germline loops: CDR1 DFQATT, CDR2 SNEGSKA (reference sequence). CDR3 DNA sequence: TGCAGTGCTAGTCGCCTAGCGGGAGACCAAAACATTCAGTACTTC. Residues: CSASRLAGDQNIQYF.

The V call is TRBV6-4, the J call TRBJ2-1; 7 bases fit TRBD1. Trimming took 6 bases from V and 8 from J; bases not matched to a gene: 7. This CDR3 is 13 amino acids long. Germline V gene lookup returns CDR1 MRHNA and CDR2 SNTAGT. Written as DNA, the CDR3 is TGTGCCAGCAGCCTGACAGGGTTCGATGAGCAGTTCTTC. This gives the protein CASSLTGFDEQFF.

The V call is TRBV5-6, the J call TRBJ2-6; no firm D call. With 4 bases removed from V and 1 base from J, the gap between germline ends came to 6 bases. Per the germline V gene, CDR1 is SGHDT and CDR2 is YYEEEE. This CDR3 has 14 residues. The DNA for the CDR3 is TGTGCCAGCAGCCGACGGTCTGGGGCCAACGTCCTGACTTTC. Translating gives CASSRRSGANVLTF.

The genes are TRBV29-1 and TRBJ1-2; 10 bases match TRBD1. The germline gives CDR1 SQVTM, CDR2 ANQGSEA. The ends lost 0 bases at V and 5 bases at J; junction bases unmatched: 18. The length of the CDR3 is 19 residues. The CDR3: CSVEDFSGTGVAVEYGYTF. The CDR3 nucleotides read TGCAGCGTTGAAGATTTTTCCGGGACAGGGGTGGCAGTGGAATATGGCTACACCTTC.

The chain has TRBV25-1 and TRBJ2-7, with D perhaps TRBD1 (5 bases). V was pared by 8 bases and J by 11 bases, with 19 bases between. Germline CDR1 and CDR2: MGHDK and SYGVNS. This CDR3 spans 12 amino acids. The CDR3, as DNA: TGTGCCAGCGGCTTTTGGGGCGACGGCAAGTACTTC. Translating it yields CASGFWGDGKYF.

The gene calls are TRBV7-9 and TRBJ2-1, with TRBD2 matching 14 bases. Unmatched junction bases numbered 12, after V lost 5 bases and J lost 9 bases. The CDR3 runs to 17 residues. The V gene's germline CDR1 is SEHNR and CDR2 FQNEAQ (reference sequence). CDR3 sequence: CASSPFPTSGRAREQFF. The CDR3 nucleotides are TGTGCCAGCAGCCCCTTTCCGACTAGCGGGAGGGCCCGTGAGCAGTTCTTC.

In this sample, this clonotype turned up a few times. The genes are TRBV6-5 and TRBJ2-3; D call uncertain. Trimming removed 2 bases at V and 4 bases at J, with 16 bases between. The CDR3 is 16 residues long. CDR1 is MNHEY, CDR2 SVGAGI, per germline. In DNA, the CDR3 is TGTGCCAGCAGTTACCCCACCGCAGTAAGGGCAGATACGCAGTATTTT. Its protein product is CASSYPTAVRADTQYF.

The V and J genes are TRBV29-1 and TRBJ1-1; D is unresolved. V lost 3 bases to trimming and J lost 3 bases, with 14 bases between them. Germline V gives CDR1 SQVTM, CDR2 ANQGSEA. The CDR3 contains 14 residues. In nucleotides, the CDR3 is TGCAGCGTTGAGTTTCCCGGTCGGGACACTGAAGCTTTCTTT. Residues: CSVEFPGRDTEAFF.

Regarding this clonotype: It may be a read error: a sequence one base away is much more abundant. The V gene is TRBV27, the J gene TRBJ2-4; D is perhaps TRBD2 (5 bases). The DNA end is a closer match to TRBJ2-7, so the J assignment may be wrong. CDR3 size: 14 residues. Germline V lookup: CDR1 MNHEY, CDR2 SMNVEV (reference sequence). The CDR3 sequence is CASSFVGGPCEQYF. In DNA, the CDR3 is TGTGCCAGCAGTTTCGTCGGAGGTCCCTGCGAGCAGTACTTC.

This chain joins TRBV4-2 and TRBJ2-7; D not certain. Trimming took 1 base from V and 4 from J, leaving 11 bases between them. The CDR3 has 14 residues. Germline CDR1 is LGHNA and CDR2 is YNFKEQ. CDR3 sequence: CASSQALGIYEQYF. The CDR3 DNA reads TGTGCCAGCAGCCAAGCCCTCGGAATTTACGAGCAGTACTTC.

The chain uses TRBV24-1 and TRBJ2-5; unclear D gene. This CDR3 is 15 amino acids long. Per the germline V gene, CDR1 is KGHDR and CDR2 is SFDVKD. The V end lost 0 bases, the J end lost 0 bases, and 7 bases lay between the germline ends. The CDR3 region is CATSDLNRDQETQYF. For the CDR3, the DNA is TGTGCCACCAGTGATTTGAACCGAGACCAAGAGACCCAGTACTTC.

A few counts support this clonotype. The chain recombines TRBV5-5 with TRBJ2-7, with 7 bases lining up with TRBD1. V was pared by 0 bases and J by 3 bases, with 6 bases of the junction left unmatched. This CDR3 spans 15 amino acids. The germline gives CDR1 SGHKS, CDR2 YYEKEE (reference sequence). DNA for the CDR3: TGTGCCAGCAGCTTGGCCGGGACAGTGATCTACGAGCAGTACTTC. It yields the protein CASSLAGTVIYEQYF.

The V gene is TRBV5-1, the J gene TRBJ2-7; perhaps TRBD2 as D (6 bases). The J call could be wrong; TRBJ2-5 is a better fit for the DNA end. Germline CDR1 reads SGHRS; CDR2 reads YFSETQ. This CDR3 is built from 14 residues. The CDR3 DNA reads TGCGCCAGCAGCTTGCCGGGAGCGGGAGAGACCCAGTACTTC. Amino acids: CASSLPGAGETQYF.